Listed here are 20 T cell receptor beta chains from one sample, sequenced in a study of blood T cell repertoires in COVID-19. The assay was immunoSEQ multiplex PCR, and TCRdb's table has in-frame clones only and misses some. Of roughly 230,000 clones listed, about four fifths are singletons. The material sequenced was peripheral blood. These receptors came from a man aged 35-49 years with active or convalescent COVID-19.

The J gene is TRBJ2-1, the V gene TRBV24-1; D uncertain. Germline V lookup: CDR1 KGHDR, CDR2 SFDVKD. The CDR3 is 11 residues long. Trimming pared 3 bases from V and 15 bases from J, leaving 11 bases between. CDR3 bases: TGTGCCACCAGTGATCGGAACAGTTGGTTCTTC. It translates to CATSDRNSWFF.

The V and J genes are TRBV24-1 and TRBJ1-1; the match to TRBD1 covers 9 bases. The CDR3 totals 16 residues. CDR1 and CDR2 (germline): KGHDR, SFDVKD. The V and J ends lost 2 bases and 7 bases, in that order; junction bases with no gene match: 10. The CDR3 sequence: CATSDSPGQGVGEAFF. CDR3 in DNA: TGTGCCACCAGTGATTCCCCGGGACAGGGAGTCGGTGAAGCTTTCTTT.

The gene calls are TRBV3-1 (or the pseudogene TRBV3-2) and TRBJ1-1; no firm D call. V was clipped by 6 bases and J by 4 bases, with 9 bases between them. Germline CDR1 reads LGHDT; CDR2 reads YNNKEL (reference sequence). This CDR3 comprises 12 residues. The DNA of the CDR3 is TGTGCCAGCAGTCCCGGGATCACTGAAGCTTTCTTT. This gives the protein CASSPGITEAFF.

The chain is built from TRBV4-1 and TRBJ2-7, with a tentative D call TRBD2 (5 bases). The CDR3 sequence is 12 residues long. Looked up from germline, CDR1 is MGHRA and CDR2 is YSYEKL. The germline V and J ends were trimmed by 0 bases and 6 bases, with 6 bases remaining between them. CDR3 sequence: CASSQELGEQYF. CDR3 DNA sequence: TGCGCCAGCAGCCAAGAACTAGGCGAGCAGTACTTC.

The rearrangement uses TRBV7-2 and TRBJ1-3; D is possibly TRBD1 (5 bases). The CDR3 is 15 amino acids. V dropped 2 bases and J dropped 2 bases, with 10 bases sitting between them. CDR1 and CDR2 (germline): SGHTA, FQGNSA. As DNA, the CDR3 is TGTGCCAGCAGCTTATTTAGGGGTGCTGGAAACACCATATATTTT. This translates into CASSLFRGAGNTIYF. The whole variable domain, remainder taken from reference TRBV7-2 and TRBJ1-3, is GAGVSQSPSNKVTEKGKDVELRCDPISGHTALYWYRQSLGQGLEFLIYFQGNSAPDKSGLPSDRFSAERTGGSVSTLTIQRTQQEDSAVYLCASSLFRGAGNTIYFGEGSWLTVV.

The rearrangement uses TRBV11-2 and TRBJ2-1; 7 bases line up with TRBD2. J was trimmed by 6 bases and V by 3 bases; bases with no gene match: 5. The CDR3 is 14 residues long. In germline, CDR1 is SGHAT, CDR2 FQNNGV. The CDR3 sequence: CASSFSGGRNEQFF. The CDR3 nucleotides read TGTGCCAGCAGCTTTTCGGGGGGTCGCAATGAGCAGTTCTTC.

The CDR3 sequence is CATRDRGQDDNSPLHF. The CDR3 DNA is TGTGCCACCCGGGACAGGGGACAGGATGATAATTCACCCCTCCACTTT. The chain recombines TRBV10-3 with TRBJ1-6, with TRBD1 matching 10 bases. This CDR3 contains 16 residues. The germline V gene encodes CDR1 ENHRY and CDR2 SYGVKD. Germline trimming cut 10 bases from V and 5 bases from J; bases unmatched to any gene: 11.

This clone was recorded only once. The rearrangement links TRBV3-1 (or the pseudogene TRBV3-2) to TRBJ2-7; no firm D call. Germline values: CDR1 LGHDT, CDR2 YNNKEL (reference sequence). This CDR3 region has 11 residues. V shed 3 bases and J shed 6 bases, with 6 bases lying between them. The CDR3 sequence is CASSHASEQYF. The CDR3 DNA reads TGTGCCAGCAGCCATGCGTCCGAGCAGTACTTC.

This clone showed up just a few times. The chain has TRBV7-9 and TRBJ1-2; unclear D gene. CDR3 length equals 13 residues. From germline, CDR1 is SEHNR and CDR2 FQNEAQ (reference sequence). Trimming took off 1 base at V and 6 bases at J, with 9 bases between the two ends. The CDR3 DNA reads as TGTGCCAGCAGCTTAGAAGCTGGAGATGGCTACACCTTC. This translates into CASSLEAGDGYTF.

This clone was counted between two and nine times. The rearrangement uses TRBV6-5 and TRBJ2-7, with D perhaps TRBD1 (6 bases). CDR1 is MNHEY, CDR2 SVGAGI, per germline. Trimming took 5 bases from V and 6 from J, leaving 20 bases between them. The CDR3 has 15 amino acids. This CDR3 reads CASSLKWQGPGEQYF. The CDR3 DNA reads TGTGCCAGCAGTCTCAAGTGGCAGGGGCCTGGCGAGCAGTACTTC.

V is TRBV29-1 and J is TRBJ2-5; tentative D call: TRBD1 (5 bases). The CDR3 is 10 residues long. CDR1 and CDR2 from the germline V gene are SQVTM and ANQGSEA. Trimming took off 6 bases at V and 5 bases at J, with 7 bases between the two ends. The CDR3 DNA sequence: TGCAGCGTGAACAGGGAGACCCAGTACTTC. Translated: CSVNRETQYF.

This clone came up a few times. The rearrangement joins TRBV3-1 (or the pseudogene TRBV3-2) to TRBJ1-1, with D possibly being TRBD1 (5 bases). Germline CDR1 and CDR2: LGHDT and YNNKEL (reference sequence). The CDR3 length is 16 residues. V was trimmed by 8 bases and J by 1 base, leaving 20 bases between them. This CDR3 reads CASSGGEGHKNTEAFF. Here the CDR3 DNA reads TGTGCCAGCTCTGGGGGGGAAGGACACAAGAACACTGAAGCTTTCTTT.

The chain uses TRBV14 and TRBJ1-1, with a possible D match to TRBD1 (5 bases). Germline assignment: CDR1 SGHDN and CDR2 FVKESK. The CDR3 sequence is 19 residues long. Trimming removed 0 bases at V and 2 bases at J, with 22 bases between. CDR3 nucleotides: TGTGCCAGCAGCCAAGATCTTTATACGGATCCCGACAGCAACACTGAAGCTTTCTTT. It codes for CASSQDLYTDPDSNTEAFF.

V is TRBV6-5 and J is TRBJ2-7, with unresolved D. V shed 0 bases and J shed 3 bases, with 12 bases lying between them. This CDR3 has 15 residues. Germline V gene data show CDR1 as MNHEY and CDR2 as SVGAGI. CDR3 sequence reads: CASSYSPGELYEQYF. CDR3 DNA: TGTGCCAGCAGTTACTCTCCAGGCGAGCTCTACGAGCAGTACTTC.

This clone was found once. The chain employs TRBV24-1 and TRBJ2-7; possibly TRBD1 for D (6 bases). Germline CDR1 and CDR2: KGHDR and SFDVKD. The CDR3 totals 16 residues. Trimming took 4 bases from V and 4 from J, leaving 19 bases between them. The CDR3 here is CATSDPGEGHPYEQYF. CDR3 DNA sequence: TGTGCCACCAGTGACCCCGGAGAGGGACATCCATACGAGCAGTACTTC.

J is TRBJ1-1 and V is TRBV6-2 or TRBV6-3; D is uncertain. Trimming took 5 bases from V and 4 from J, leaving 11 bases between them. CDR3 length: 13 amino acids. Germline CDR1 and CDR2: MNHEY and SVGEGT. Written as DNA, the CDR3 is TGTGCCAGCAGTCCCTCCGTGAGCACTGAAGCTTTCTTT. Its protein product is CASSPSVSTEAFF.

This chain uses TRBV4-3 with TRBJ1-2; 7 bases fit TRBD1. The CDR3 totals 17 residues. From germline, CDR1 is LGHNA and CDR2 YSLEER. Unmatched junction bases numbered 10, after V lost 0 bases and J lost 3 bases. The CDR3 DNA reads as TGCGCCAGCAGCCAAGATACCCCAACCGACAGGGACTATGGCTACACCTTC. Protein product: CASSQDTPTDRDYGYTF.

This sequence joins TRBV4-1 and TRBJ2-7, with TRBD2 matching 8 bases. This CDR3 region has 16 residues. CDR1 and CDR2 from the germline V gene are MGHRA and YSYEKL. The V segment lost 2 bases and the J segment 5 bases; nucleotides outside the gene matches: 11. CDR3 region: CASSQPSGTSSNEQYF. CDR3 bases: TGCGCCAGCAGCCAACCTTCCGGGACTAGTTCCAACGAGCAGTACTTC.

V is TRBV2 and J is TRBJ2-5; possibly TRBD1 for D (6 bases). CDR1 is SNHLY and CDR2 is FYNNEI in the germline V gene. This CDR3 comprises 12 residues. The germline V and J ends were trimmed by 4 bases and 7 bases, with 10 bases remaining between them. The CDR3 DNA sequence: TGTGCCAGCAGTGTCCAGGGGAGGACCCAGTACTTC. Protein sequence: CASSVQGRTQYF.

This chain joins TRBV13 and TRBJ2-5; the match to TRBD1 covers 8 bases. This CDR3 is built from 16 residues. Germline values: CDR1 PRHDT, CDR2 FYEKMQ (reference sequence). V shed 5 bases, J shed 0 bases, and the junction held 8 bases outside the gene matches. DNA for the CDR3: TGTGCCAGCAGCCCCCGGGACAGGAAGTACCAAGAGACCCAGTACTTC. Its protein product is CASSPRDRKYQETQYF.